This TCR beta chain appears in the sequencing data of a study of T cells in Graves' hyperthyroidism and ophthalmopathy. Study as a whole: The authors collected peripheral blood at initial diagnosis, before any treatment.

PBMCs were collected from a roughly 10 ml volume of fresh peripheral blood. The CDR3 totals 15 residues. J lost 7 bases, V lost 5 bases, and 12 bases had no gene match. CDR1 is SGHAT, CDR2 FQNNGV, per germline. RNA transcripts served as the template for amplifying TCR beta CDR3 regions. During a first-round RT-PCR of the TCR CDR3, the HTBI primer set was used. Via MiXCR, TCRdb re-called the multiplex PCR reads, giving one row per CDR3 protein. The table shows about 350,000 distinct CDR3 sequences, with 14% occurring only once. This clonotype was recorded at least ten times. Its specificity is not known. The study, taken as a whole, reports: In blood, most of the thyroid clonotypes expanded above 0.001 were also present.

This chain uses TRBV11-2 with TRBJ2-7; 9 bases map to TRBD1. The sample comprised blood. The clonotype comes from a woman aged 25 to 45 with Graves' hyperthyroidism. CDR3 region: CASSQGGTGSREQYF. The CDR3 region has the DNA TGTGCCAGCAGCCAAGGAGGGACAGGGTCCAGGGAGCAGTACTTC.